The rows below give T cell receptor beta chains drawn from one sample of a study of OX40 agonist ivuxolimab in advanced cancers. Using immunoSEQ multiplex PCR, the repertoire was profiled, and TCRdb retains in-frame clones only, with some absent. This table has around 41,000 clones, 88% appearing once. The sample consisted of CD4+ or CD8+ T cells sorted from blood, taken in a trial of the OX40 agonist ivuxolimab. Source of these receptors: an adult with an advanced solid tumor such as melanoma, head and neck, liver or kidney cancer. Both conserved end residues are part of each CDR3. Fields, in order: clone size, D gene, V gene, J gene, CDR3 protein, CDR3 DNA. The D gene is left open where the match is weak. Clone size is stated in some rows and not others, as once, few, many or a class when expanded.

-	-	TRBV11-2	TRBJ1-4	CASSSTTGFNEKLFF	TGTGCCAGCAGCTCAACGACAGGATTTAATGAAAAACTGTTTTTT
-	-	TRBV6-1	TRBJ1-1	CASQTGRGAEAFF	TGTGCCAGCCAGACGGGGAGAGGGGCTGAAGCTTTCTTT
-	-	TRBV10-1	TRBJ1-5	CASGSGDNQPQHF	TGCGCCAGCGGTTCCGGGGACAATCAGCCCCAGCATTTT
-	-	TRBV4-1	TRBJ2-1	CASSQDQGASSYNEQFF	TGCGCCAGCAGCCAAGATCAAGGAGCGAGCTCCTACAATGAGCAGTTCTTC
-	TRBD2	TRBV5-1	TRBJ2-2	CASSPPRTSGGVAGELFF	TGCGCCAGCAGCCCGCCTAGGACTAGCGGGGGGGTCGCCGGGGAGCTGTTTTTT
-	-	TRBV2	TRBJ2-5	CASSEMFGGPETQYF	TGTGCCAGCAGTGAAATGTTTGGGGGGCCAGAGACCCAGTACTTC
-	-	TRBV30	TRBJ1-2	CAWSWYHDYGYTF	TGTGCCTGGAGTTGGTACCACGACTATGGCTACACCTTC
-	-	TRBV2	TRBJ1-2	CASRLTGDYGYTF	TGTGCCAGCAGGTTGACGGGAGATTATGGCTACACCTTC
few	-	TRBV5-1	TRBJ1-2	CASSPTFNYGYTF	TGCGCCAGCAGTCCGACTTTTAACTATGGCTACACCTTC
-	-	TRBV6-5	TRBJ2-7	CASSYSGQTYEQYF	TGTGCCAGCAGTTACTCAGGGCAGACCTACGAGCAGTACTTC
once	-	TRBV28	TRBJ2-4	CASSFLPGSSIQYF	TGTGCCAGCAGTTTTCTCCCGGGTTCGAGCATTCAGTACTTC
-	-	TRBV5-1	TRBJ2-1	CASSLLAINEQFF	TGCGCCAGCAGCTTACTAGCAATAAATGAGCAGTTCTTC
-	TRBD1	TRBV7-2	TRBJ2-5	CASSLEWDREETQYF	TGTGCCAGCAGCTTAGAGTGGGACAGGGAAGAGACCCAGTACTTC
-	-	TRBV5-1	TRBJ1-5	CASSWDGGRHQPQHF	TGCGCCAGCAGCTGGGATGGGGGCAGGCATCAGCCCCAGCATTTT
-	-	TRBV4-1	TRBJ2-7	CASSQLPTRRLYEQYF	TGCGCCAGCAGCCAGTTACCTACCCGGAGACTCTACGAGCAGTACTTC
-	-	TRBV6-5	TRBJ2-7	CASSYSRSGGAGEQYF	TGTGCCAGCAGTTACTCGAGATCTGGAGGGGCCGGAGAGCAGTACTTC
-	-	TRBV6-1	TRBJ2-3	CASSEDSYRTDTQYF	TGTGCCAGCAGTGAAGACAGCTACCGCACAGATACGCAGTATTTT
-	-	TRBV7-9	TRBJ1-2	CASSFGRDGYTF	TGTGCCAGCAGCTTTGGCCGGGACGGCTACACCTTC
-	-	TRBV7-6	TRBJ2-1	CASWVKYNEQFF	TGTGCCAGCTGGGTCAAGTACAATGAGCAGTTCTTC
-	TRBD2	TRBV11-2	TRBJ2-7	CASSPGLAGGYEQYF	TGTGCCAGCAGCCCAGGACTAGCGGGGGGTTACGAGCAGTACTTC
-	-	TRBV27	TRBJ2-7	CASSLGQTYEQYF	TGTGCCAGCAGTTTAGGACAGACCTACGAGCAGTACTTC
-	-	TRBV5-5	TRBJ1-1	CASSLGSNTEAFF	TGTGCCAGCAGCTTGGGTTCCAACACTGAAGCTTTCTTT
-	TRBD2	TRBV6-5	TRBJ2-7	CASTAPGGGFYEQYF	TGTGCCAGCACCGCCCCTGGGGGGGGGTTCTACGAGCAGTACTTC
-	-	TRBV13	TRBJ1-1	CASSLGGMTEAFF	TGTGCCAGCAGCTTAGGGGGGATGACTGAAGCTTTCTTT
-	-	TRBV4-1	TRBJ1-1	CASSQDRAQNTEAFF	TGCGCCAGCAGCCAAGACAGAGCCCAGAACACTGAAGCTTTCTTT
few	TRBD1	TRBV7-9	TRBJ2-7	CASSSRDRDFYEQYF	TGTGCCAGCAGCTCCCGGGACAGGGACTTCTACGAGCAGTACTTC
-	-	TRBV5-1	TRBJ2-3	CASSWGARVTDTQYF	TGCGCCAGCAGCTGGGGTGCCAGGGTCACAGATACGCAGTATTTT
-	-	TRBV27	TRBJ1-2	CASSPKANYGYTF	TGTGCCAGCAGTCCTAAGGCTAACTATGGCTACACCTTC
-	-	TRBV5-4	TRBJ1-2	CASSFRDGRYYGYTF	TGTGCCAGCAGCTTCCGGGACGGCCGTTACTATGGCTACACCTTC
-	TRBD2	TRBV11-2	TRBJ2-3	CASSPGTSLDTQYF	TGTGCCAGCAGCCCCGGGACTAGCTTGGATACGCAGTATTTT
-	-	TRBV7-2	TRBJ1-1	CASSSLLDSITEAFF	TGTGCCAGCAGCTCCCTTCTCGACTCCATCACTGAAGCTTTCTTT